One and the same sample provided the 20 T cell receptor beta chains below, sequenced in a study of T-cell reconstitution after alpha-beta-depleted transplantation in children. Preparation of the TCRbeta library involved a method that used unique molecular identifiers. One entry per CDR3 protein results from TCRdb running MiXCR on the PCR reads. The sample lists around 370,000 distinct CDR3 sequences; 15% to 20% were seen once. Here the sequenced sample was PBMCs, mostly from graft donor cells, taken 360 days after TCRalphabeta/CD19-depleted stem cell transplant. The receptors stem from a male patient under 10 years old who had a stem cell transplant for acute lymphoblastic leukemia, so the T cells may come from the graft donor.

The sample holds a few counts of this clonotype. In nucleotides, the CDR3 is TGTGCCAGCAGCGCCGGACAGTCCAATGAAAAACTGTTTTTT. As protein: CASSAGQSNEKLFF. The J gene is TRBJ1-4, the V gene TRBV9, with D maybe TRBD1 (6 bases). V lost 3 bases to trimming and J lost 5 bases, with 11 bases between them. CDR1 is SGDLS, CDR2 YYNGEE, per germline. The CDR3 sequence is 14 residues long.

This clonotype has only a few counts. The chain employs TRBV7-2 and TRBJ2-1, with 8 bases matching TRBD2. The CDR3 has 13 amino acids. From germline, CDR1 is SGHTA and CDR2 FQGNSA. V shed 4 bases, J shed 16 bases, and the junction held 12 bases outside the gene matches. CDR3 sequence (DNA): TGTGCCAGCAGCTGGGCTTTCGGGAGGGCCCAATTCTTC. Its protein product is CASSWAFGRAQFF.

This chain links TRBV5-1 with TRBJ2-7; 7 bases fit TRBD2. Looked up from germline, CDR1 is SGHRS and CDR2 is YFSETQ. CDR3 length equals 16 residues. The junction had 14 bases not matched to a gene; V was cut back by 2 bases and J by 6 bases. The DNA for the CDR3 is TGCGCCAGCAGCTTTTGGGGCCCCCGAGGGGAGGGCGAGCAGTACTTC. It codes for CASSFWGPRGEGEQYF.

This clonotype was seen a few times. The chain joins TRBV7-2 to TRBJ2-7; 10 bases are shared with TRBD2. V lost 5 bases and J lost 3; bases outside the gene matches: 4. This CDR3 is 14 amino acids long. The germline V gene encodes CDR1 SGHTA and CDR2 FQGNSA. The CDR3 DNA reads TGTGCCAGCAGCATCTCTAGCGGGAGCTACGAGCAGTACTTC. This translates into CASSISSGSYEQYF. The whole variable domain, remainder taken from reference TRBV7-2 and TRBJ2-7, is GAGVSQSPSNKVTEKGKDVELRCDPISGHTALYWYRQSLGQGLEFLIYFQGNSAPDKSGLPSDRFSAERTGGSVSTLTIQRTQQEDSAVYLCASSISSGSYEQYFGPGTRLTVT.

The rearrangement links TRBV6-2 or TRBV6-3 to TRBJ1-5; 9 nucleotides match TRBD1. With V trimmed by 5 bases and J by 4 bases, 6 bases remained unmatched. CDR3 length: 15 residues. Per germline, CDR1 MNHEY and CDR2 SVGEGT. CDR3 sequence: CASSPGGQGNQPQHF. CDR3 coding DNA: TGTGCCAGCAGTCCCGGGGGACAGGGTAATCAGCCCCAGCATTTT.

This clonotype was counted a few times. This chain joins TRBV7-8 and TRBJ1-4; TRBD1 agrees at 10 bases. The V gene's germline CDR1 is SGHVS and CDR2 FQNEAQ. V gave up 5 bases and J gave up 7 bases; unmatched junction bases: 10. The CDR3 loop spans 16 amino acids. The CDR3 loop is CASSADRGAGSEKLFF. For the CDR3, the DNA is TGTGCCAGCAGCGCGGACAGGGGGGCAGGGAGTGAAAAACTGTTTTTT. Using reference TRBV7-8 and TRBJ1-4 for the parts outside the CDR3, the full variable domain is GAGVSQSPRYKVAKRGQDVALRCDPISGHVSLFWYQQALGQGPEFLTYFQNEAQLDKSGLPSDRFFAERPEGSVSTLKIQRTQQEDSAVYLCASSADRGAGSEKLFFGSGTQLSVL.

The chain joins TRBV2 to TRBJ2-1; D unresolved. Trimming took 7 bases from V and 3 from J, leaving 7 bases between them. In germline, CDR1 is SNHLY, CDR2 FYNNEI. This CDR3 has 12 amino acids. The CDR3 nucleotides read TGTGCCAGCAACTTGGGCTACAATGAGCAGTTCTTC. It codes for CASNLGYNEQFF.

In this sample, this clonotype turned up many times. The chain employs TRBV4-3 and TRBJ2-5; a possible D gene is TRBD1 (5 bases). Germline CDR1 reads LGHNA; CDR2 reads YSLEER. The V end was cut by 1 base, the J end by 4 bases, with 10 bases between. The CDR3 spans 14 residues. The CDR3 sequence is CASSQGGQGETQYF. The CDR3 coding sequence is TGCGCCAGCAGCCAAGGTGGGCAGGGAGAGACCCAGTACTTC.

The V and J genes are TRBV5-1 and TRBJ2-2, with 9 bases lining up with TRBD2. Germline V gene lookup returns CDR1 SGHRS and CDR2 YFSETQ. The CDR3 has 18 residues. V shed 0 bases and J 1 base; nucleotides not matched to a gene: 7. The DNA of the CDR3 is TGCGCCAGCAGCTTGGGCCCTAGCGGGACTGTGAACACCGGGGAGCTGTTTTTT. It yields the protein CASSLGPSGTVNTGELFF.

In nucleotides, the CDR3 is TGTGCCAGCAGCCCGAGATCAGGAAGCTCCTACAATGAGCAGTTCTTC. Its translation is CASSPRSGSSYNEQFF. V gene TRBV7-9 combines with J gene TRBJ2-1; the D is unclear. V dropped 5 bases and J dropped 0 bases, with 14 bases sitting between them. CDR3 size: 16 residues. The germline CDR1 and CDR2 sequences are SEHNR and FQNEAQ (reference sequence).

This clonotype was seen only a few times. The CDR3 coding sequence is TGTGCCAGCAGCCCCCGGGTGGGAGAGACCCAGTACTTC. Protein sequence: CASSPRVGETQYF. The rearrangement uses TRBV4-2 and TRBJ2-5; no clear D gene. This CDR3 comprises 13 residues. CDR1 LGHNA and CDR2 YNFKEQ come from the germline V gene. Trimming took 4 bases from V and 4 from J, leaving 10 bases between them.

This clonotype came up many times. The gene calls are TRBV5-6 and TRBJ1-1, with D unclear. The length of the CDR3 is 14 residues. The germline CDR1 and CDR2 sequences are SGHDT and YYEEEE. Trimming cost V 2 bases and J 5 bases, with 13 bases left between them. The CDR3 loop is CASSFAGYLTEAFF. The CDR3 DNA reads TGTGCCAGCAGCTTCGCGGGGTATTTGACTGAAGCTTTCTTT.

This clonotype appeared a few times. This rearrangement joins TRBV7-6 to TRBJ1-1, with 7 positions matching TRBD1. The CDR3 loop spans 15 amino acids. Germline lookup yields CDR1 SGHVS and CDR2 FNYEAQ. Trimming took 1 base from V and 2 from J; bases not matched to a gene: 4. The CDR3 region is CASSLVQGPNTEAFF. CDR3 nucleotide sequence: TGTGCCAGCAGCTTAGTACAGGGGCCAAACACTGAAGCTTTCTTT.

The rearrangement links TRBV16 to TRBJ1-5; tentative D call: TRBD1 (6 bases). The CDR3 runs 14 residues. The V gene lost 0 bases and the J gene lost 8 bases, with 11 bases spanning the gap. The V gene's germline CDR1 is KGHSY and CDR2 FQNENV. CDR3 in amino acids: CASSQSQGPKPQHF. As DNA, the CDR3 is TGTGCCAGCAGCCAATCACAGGGCCCCAAGCCCCAGCATTTT.

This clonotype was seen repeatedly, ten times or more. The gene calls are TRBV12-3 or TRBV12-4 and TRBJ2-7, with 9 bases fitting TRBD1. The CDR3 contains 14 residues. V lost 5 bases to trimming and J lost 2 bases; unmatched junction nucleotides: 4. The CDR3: CASSPGTGTYEQYF. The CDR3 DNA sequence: TGTGCCAGCAGTCCCGGGACAGGGACCTACGAGCAGTACTTC.

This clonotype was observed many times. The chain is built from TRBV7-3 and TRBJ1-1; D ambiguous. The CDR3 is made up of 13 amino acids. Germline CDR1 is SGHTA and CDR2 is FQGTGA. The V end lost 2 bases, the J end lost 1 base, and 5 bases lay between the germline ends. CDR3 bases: TGTGCCAGCAGCTTACAGACGAACACTGAAGCTTTCTTT. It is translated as CASSLQTNTEAFF.

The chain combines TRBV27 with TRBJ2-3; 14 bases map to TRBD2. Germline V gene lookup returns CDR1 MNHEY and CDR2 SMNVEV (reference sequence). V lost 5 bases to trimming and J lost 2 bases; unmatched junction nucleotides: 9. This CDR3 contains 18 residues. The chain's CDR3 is CASSPRLAGGLNTDTQYF. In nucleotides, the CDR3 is TGTGCCAGCAGTCCCAGACTAGCGGGAGGGCTAAACACAGATACGCAGTATTTT.

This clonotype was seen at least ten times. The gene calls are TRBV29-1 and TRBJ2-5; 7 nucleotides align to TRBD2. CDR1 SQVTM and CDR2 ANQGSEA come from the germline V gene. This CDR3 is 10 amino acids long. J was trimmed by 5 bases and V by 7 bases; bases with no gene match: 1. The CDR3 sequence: CSAGGETQYF. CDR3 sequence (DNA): TGCAGCGCCGGGGGGGAGACCCAGTACTTC.

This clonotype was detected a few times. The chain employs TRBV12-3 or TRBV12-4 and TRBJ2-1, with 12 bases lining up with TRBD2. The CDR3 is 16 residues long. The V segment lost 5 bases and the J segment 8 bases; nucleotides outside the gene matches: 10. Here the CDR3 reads CASSSLAGGLVDEQFF. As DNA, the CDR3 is TGTGCCAGCAGTAGTCTAGCGGGAGGGCTGGTAGATGAGCAGTTCTTC.

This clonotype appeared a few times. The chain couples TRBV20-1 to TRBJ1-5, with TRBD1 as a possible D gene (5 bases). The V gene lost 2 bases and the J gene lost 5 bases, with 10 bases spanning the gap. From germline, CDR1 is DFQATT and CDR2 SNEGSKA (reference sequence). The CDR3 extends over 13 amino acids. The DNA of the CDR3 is TGCAGTGCTAGAAGGCAGGGTGATCAGCCCCAGCATTTT. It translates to CSARRQGDQPQHF.